Here is one TCR beta chain with its context. Its antigen is unidentified. TCRdb keeps only in-frame clones here, not all; method: immunoSEQ multiplex PCR. The data show about 89,000 clones, around nine tenths seen once. Trimming took 1 base from V and 3 from J, leaving 9 bases between them. Germline CDR1 is SEHNR and CDR2 is FQNEAQ (reference sequence). The CDR3 extends over 14 amino acids. This sample is part of a study of T cell responses to AZD1222 COVID-19 vaccine. Study-wide findings and caveats: Repertoire collection took place solely once the T cell response had peaked. The study identified only five to seven AZD1222 recipients as seropositive at baseline. Donors, mostly white British, included more females; clonal diversity was possibly underestimated. The study reported that nearly half of spike-specific TCRs target unmutated variant regions.

The chain uses TRBV7-9 and TRBJ2-5; D is uncertain. Source: peripheral blood, taken 28 days after the second AZD1222 dose. The receptor was isolated from an adult who received the AZD1222 COVID-19 vaccine. The CDR3, as DNA: TGTGCCAGCAGCTTAGGTCCCAGAGAAGAGACCCAGTACTTC. Residues: CASSLGPREETQYF. Looking up the rest from reference TRBV7-9 and TRBJ2-5 gives the full variable domain: DTGVSQNPRHKITKRGQNVTFRCDPISEHNRLYWYRQTLGQGPEFLTYFQNEAQLEKSRLLSDRFSAERPKGSFSTLEIQRTEQGDSAMYLCASSLGPREETQYFGPGTRLLVL.